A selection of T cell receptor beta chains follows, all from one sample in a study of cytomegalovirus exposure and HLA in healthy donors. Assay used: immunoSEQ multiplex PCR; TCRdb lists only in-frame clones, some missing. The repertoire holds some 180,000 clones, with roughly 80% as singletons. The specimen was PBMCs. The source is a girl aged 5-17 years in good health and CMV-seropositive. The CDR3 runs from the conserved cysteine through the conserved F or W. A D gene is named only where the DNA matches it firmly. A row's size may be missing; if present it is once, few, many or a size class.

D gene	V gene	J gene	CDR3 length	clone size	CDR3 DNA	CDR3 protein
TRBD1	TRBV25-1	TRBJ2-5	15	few	TGTGCCAGCAGTGGAAGACAGGGATTACAAGAGACCCAGTACTTC	CASSGRQGLQETQYF
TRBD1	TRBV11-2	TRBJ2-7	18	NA	TGTGCCAGCAGCTTAGGCCCCTATCCGGGACAGGGGGCCTACGAGCAGTACTTC	CASSLGPYPGQGAYEQYF
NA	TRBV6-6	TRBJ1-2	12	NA	TGTGCCAGCAGTTCGACAGGAGATGGCTACACCTTC	CASSSTGDGYTF
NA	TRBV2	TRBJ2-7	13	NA	TGTGCCAGCAGTGAAACCAGGGGGGCCGAGCAGTACTTC	CASSETRGAEQYF
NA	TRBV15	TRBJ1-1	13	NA	TGTGCCACCAGCAGTCAAATGAACACTGAAGCTTTCTTT	CATSSQMNTEAFF
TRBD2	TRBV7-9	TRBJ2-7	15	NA	TGTGCCAGCAGCTTAGTACTAGCGGGAGCCTACGAGCAGTACTTC	CASSLVLAGAYEQYF
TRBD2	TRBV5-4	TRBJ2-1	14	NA	TGTGCCAGCAGCTTCAGACTGGGGGGGAATGAGCAGTTCTTC	CASSFRLGGNEQFF
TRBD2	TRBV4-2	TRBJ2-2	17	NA	TGTGCCAGCAGCCAAGAGGGCGGGAGAGCGAACACCGGGGAGCTGTTTTTT	CASSQEGGRANTGELFF
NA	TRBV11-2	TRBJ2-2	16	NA	TGTGCCAGCAGCTTAAGTCCAGGGGACAACACCGGGGAGCTGTTTTTT	CASSLSPGDNTGELFF
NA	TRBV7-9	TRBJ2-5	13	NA	TGTGCCAGCAGCTTAGACGGCCAAGAGACCCAGTACTTC	CASSLDGQETQYF
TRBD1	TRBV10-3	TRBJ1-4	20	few	TGTGCCATCAGTGAGCCACGGGACTCAGGGGGCCCCGCAACTAATGAAAAACTGTTTTTT	CAISEPRDSGGPATNEKLFF
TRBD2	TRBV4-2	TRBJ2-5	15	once	TGTGCCAGCAGCCAACTAGCGGGCGGCCAAGAGACCCAGTACTTC	CASSQLAGGQETQYF
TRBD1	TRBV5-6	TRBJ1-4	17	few	TGTGCCAGCAGCGAAACCAAGAACAGGGGGATCGATGAAAAACTGTTTTTT	CASSETKNRGIDEKLFF
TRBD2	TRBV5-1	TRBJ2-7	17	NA	TGCGCCAGCAGCTTGGCATCTGGGACTAGCGGGAAGTACGAGCAGTACTTC	CASSLASGTSGKYEQYF
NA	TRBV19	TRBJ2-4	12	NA	TGTGCCAGTAGTACAGGGAAAAACATTCAGTACTTC	CASSTGKNIQYF
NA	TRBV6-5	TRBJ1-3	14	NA	TGTGCCAGCCGGAGGGTTGGCCTTAGAAACACCATATATTTT	CASRRVGLRNTIYF
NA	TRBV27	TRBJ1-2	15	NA	TGTGCCAGCAGTTTAAGTCTCGGGGGTGGCTATGGCTACACCTTC	CASSLSLGGGYGYTF
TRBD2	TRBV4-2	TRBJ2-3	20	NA	TGTGCCAGCAGCCAATCGGGACTAGCGGGAGATACCCTCGAAAAGGATACGCAGTATTTT	CASSQSGLAGDTLEKDTQYF
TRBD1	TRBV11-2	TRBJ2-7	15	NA	TGTGCCAGCAGCTTGCAGGGGGCCGGTAACTACGAGCAGTACTTC	CASSLQGAGNYEQYF
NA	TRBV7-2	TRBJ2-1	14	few	TGTGCCAGCAGCTTCCGAGGGCCCTACAATGAGCAGTTCTTC	CASSFRGPYNEQFF
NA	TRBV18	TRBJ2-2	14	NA	TGTGCCAGCTCACTCGACAGGAACACCGGGGAGCTGTTTTTT	CASSLDRNTGELFF
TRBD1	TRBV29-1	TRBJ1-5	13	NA	TGCAGCGTGGAGGACAGGCCCAATCAGCCCCAGCATTTT	CSVEDRPNQPQHF
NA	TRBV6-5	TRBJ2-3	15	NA	TGTGCCAGCAGTTATGGCGGAGCTAGCACAGATACGCAGTATTTT	CASSYGGASTDTQYF
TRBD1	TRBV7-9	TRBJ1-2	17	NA	TGTGCCAGCAGCTCCTTCGGACAGGGAAAGATCCCCTATGGCTACACCTTC	CASSSFGQGKIPYGYTF
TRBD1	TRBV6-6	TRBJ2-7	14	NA	TGTGCCAGCAGAGAGACAGGGGGGAACTACGAGCAGTACTTC	CASRETGGNYEQYF
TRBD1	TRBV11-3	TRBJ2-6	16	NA	TGTGCCAGCAGCTTGGGACAGGGGGTTGGGGCCAACGTCCTGACTTTC	CASSLGQGVGANVLTF
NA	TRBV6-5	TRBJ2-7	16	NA	TGTGCCAGCAGTTACTCCAACCGGGAGCCCTACTACGAGCAGTACTTC	CASSYSNREPYYEQYF
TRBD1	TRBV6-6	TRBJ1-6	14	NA	TGTGCCAGCAGTCTTGACAGGGGGCCTTCACCCCTCCACTTT	CASSLDRGPSPLHF
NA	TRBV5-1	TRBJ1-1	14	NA	TGCGCCAGCAGCTTGGAGACAGTACACACTGAAGCTTTCTTT	CASSLETVHTEAFF
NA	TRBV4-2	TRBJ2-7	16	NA	TGTGCCAGCAGCCAAGAAGACGACAGAGTAACCTACGAGCAGTACTTC	CASSQEDDRVTYEQYF
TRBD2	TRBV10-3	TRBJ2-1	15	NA	TGTGCCATCAGTGTGGCTAGCGGATCTCCCAATGAGCAGTTCTTC	CAISVASGSPNEQFF
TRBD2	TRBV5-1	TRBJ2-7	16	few	TGCGCCAGCAGCTGGGTAGCGGGAGGTTTGTCCTACGAGCAGTACTTC	CASSWVAGGLSYEQYF
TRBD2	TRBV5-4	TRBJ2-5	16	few	TGTGCCAGCAGCCCCGGGAGACTAGCGGCCCAAGAGACCCAGTACTTC	CASSPGRLAAQETQYF
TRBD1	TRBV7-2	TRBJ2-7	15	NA	TGTGCCAGCAGCTGGACCGGGACAGACAACTACGAGCAGTACTTC	CASSWTGTDNYEQYF
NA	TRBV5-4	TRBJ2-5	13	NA	TGTGCCAGCAGCTGGACAGACCAAGAGACCCAGTACTTC	CASSWTDQETQYF
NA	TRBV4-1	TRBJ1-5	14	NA	TGCGCCAGCAGCCATCCCAGCCAGGGGCAGCCCCAGCATTTT	CASSHPSQGQPQHF
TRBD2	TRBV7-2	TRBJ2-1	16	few	TGTGCCAGCACCATCCCCGGGCTAGCGGGCTGGGGTGAGCAGTTCTTC	CASTIPGLAGWGEQFF
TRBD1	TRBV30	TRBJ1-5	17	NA	TGTGCCTGGAGTTTAAGGGACAGGGCTCCGGCCAATCAGCCCCAGCATTTT	CAWSLRDRAPANQPQHF
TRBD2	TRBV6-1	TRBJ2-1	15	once	TGTGCCAGCAGCTTAGCGGGAGGGCCCTACAATGAGCAGTTCTTC	CASSLAGGPYNEQFF
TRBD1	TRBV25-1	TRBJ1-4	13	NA	TGTGCCACAGGGGGCGCGGGAAATGAAAAACTGTTTTTT	CATGGAGNEKLFF
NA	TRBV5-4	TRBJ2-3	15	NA	TGTGCCAGCAGCCCGGGTAATGGCCTCCCAGATACGCAGTATTTT	CASSPGNGLPDTQYF
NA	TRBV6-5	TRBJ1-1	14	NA	TGTGCCAGCAGTTACCCAGACAGCCTCACTGAAGCTTTCTTT	CASSYPDSLTEAFF
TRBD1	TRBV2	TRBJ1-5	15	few	TGTGCCAGCAGTGATCCGCGGACAGGTAATCAGCCCCAGCATTTT	CASSDPRTGNQPQHF
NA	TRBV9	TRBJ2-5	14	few	TGTGCCAGCAGCGGAGGGGGTTACCAAGAGACCCAGTACTTC	CASSGGGYQETQYF
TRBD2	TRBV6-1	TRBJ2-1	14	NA	TGTGCCAGCAGTGCCGCCCTAGCGGGAGATGAGCAGTTCTTC	CASSAALAGDEQFF
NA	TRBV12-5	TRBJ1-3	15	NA	TGTGCTAGTGGTGGACAGAAAAGCTCTGGAAACACCATATATTTT	CASGGQKSSGNTIYF
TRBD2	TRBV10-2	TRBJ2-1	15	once	TGCGCCAGCAGCGGGACTAGCCTGGACAACAATGAGCAGTTCTTC	CASSGTSLDNNEQFF
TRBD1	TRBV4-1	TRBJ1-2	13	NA	TGCGCCAGCAGAGGGACAGGGAACTATGGCTACACCTTC	CASRGTGNYGYTF
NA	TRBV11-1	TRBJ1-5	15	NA	TGTGCCAGCAGCTTAGACGGCGGGAGCAATCAGCCCCAGCATTTT	CASSLDGGSNQPQHF
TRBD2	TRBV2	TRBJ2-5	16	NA	TGTGCCAGTCCGCGGTCAGGACTAGCGGTTGGAGAGACCCAGTACTTC	CASPRSGLAVGETQYF
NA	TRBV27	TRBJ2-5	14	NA	TGTGCCAGCAGTTTAAGGGGATCCGGGGAGACCCAGTACTTC	CASSLRGSGETQYF
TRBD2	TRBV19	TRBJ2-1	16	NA	TGTGCCAGTAGTATCCAGGAGATCGGGAGGTACAATGAGCAGTTCTTC	CASSIQEIGRYNEQFF
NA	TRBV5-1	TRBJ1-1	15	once	TGCGCCGGCAGCTTGGCCCCAGGGATTGGCACTGAAGCTTTCTTT	CAGSLAPGIGTEAFF
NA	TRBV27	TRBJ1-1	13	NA	TGTGCCAGCAGGGTAACAGGGAACACTGAAGCTTTCTTT	CASRVTGNTEAFF
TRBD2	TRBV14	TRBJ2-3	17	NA	TGTGCCAGCAGCCAAGATGGGGGACTATTAAACACAGATACGCAGTATTTT	CASSQDGGLLNTDTQYF
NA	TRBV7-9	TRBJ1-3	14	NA	TGTGCCAGCAGCTTAGTACAGCTAGGAAACACCATATATTTT	CASSLVQLGNTIYF
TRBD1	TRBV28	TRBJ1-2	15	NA	TGTGCCAGCAGACCCTATTCCTCAGGGGGCGACGGCTACACCTTC	CASRPYSSGGDGYTF